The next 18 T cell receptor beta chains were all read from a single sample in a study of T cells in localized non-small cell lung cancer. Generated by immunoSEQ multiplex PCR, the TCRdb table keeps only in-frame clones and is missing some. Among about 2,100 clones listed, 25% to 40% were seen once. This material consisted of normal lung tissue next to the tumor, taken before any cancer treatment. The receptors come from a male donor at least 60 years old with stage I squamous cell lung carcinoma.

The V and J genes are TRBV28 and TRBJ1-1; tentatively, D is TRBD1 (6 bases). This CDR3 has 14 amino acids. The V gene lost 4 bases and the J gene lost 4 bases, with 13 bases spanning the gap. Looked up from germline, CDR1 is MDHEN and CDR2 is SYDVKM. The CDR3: CASSSGGQGTEAFF. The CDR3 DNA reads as TGTGCCAGCAGTTCGGGGGGGCAGGGCACTGAAGCTTTCTTT.

Written as DNA, the CDR3 is TGTGCCAGCTCGACCGGGTGGGAGACCCAGTACTTC. Its translation is CASSTGWETQYF. The chain recombines TRBV9 with TRBJ2-5, with D unresolved. Trimming removed 7 bases from V and 5 bases from J, with 12 bases in between. The CDR3 is made up of 12 amino acids. The germline V gene has CDR1 SGDLS and CDR2 YYNGEE.

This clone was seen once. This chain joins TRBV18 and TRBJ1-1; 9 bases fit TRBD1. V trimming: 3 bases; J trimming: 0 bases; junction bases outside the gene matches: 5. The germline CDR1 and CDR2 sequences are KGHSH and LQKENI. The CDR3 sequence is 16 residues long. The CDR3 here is CASSPGQGLVNTEAFF. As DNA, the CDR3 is TGTGCCAGCTCACCTGGACAGGGGTTAGTGAACACTGAAGCTTTCTTT.

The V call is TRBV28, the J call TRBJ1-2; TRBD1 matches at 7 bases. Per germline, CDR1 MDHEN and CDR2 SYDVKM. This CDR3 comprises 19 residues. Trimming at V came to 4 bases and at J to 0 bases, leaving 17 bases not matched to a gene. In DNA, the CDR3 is TGTGCCAGCAGTTCGACTATACTCCGGGGACAGAAGTCTAACTATGGCTACACCTTC. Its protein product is CASSSTILRGQKSNYGYTF.

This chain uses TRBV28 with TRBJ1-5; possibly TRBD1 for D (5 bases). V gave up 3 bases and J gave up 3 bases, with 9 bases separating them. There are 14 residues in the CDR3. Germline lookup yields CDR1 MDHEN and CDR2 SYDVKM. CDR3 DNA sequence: TGTGCCAGCAGTTTGGGGGGTACCAATCAGCCCCAGCATTTT. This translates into CASSLGGTNQPQHF.

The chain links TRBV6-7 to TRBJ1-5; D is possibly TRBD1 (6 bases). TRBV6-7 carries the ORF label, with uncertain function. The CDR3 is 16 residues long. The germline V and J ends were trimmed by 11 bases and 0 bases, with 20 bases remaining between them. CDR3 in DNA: TGTGCCTGCAAGGGGGGCGGGAGTTATAGCAATCAGCCCCAGCATTTT. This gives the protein CACKGGGSYSNQPQHF.

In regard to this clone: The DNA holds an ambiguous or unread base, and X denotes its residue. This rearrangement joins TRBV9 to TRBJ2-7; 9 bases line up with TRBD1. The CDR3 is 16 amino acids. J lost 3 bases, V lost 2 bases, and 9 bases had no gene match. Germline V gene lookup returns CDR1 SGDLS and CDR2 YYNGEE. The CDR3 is CASSVQXGQGIYEQYF. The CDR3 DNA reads TGTGCCAGCAGCGTGCAACYCGGACAGGGGATCTACGAGCAGTACTTC.

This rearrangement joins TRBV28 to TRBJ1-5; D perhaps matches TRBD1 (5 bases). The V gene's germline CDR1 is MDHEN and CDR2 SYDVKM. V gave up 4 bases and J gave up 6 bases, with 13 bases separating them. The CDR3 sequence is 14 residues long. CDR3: CASSWGPSSQPQHF. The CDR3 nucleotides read TGTGCCAGCAGTTGGGGCCCGTCGAGTCAGCCCCAGCATTTT.

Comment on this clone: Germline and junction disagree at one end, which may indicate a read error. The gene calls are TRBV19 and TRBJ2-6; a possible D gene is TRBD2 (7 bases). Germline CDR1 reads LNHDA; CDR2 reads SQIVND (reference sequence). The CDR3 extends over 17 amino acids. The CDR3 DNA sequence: TGTGCCAGTTCAGCGGGACACGGAATCTCTGGGGCCAACGTCCTAACTTTC. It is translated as CASSAGHGISGANVLTF.

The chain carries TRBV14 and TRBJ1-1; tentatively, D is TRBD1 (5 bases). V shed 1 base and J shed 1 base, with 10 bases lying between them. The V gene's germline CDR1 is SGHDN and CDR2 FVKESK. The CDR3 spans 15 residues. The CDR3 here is CASSQAGLRNTEAFF. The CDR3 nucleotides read TGTGCCAGCAGCCAAGCGGGGCTGCGGAACACTGAAGCTTTCTTT.

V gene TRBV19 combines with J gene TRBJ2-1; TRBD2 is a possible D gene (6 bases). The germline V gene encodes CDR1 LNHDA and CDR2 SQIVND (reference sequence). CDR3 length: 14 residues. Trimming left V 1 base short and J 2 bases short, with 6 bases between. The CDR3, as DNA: TGTGCCAGTAGTATAGGGACTACCTACAATGAGCAGTTCTTC. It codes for CASSIGTTYNEQFF.

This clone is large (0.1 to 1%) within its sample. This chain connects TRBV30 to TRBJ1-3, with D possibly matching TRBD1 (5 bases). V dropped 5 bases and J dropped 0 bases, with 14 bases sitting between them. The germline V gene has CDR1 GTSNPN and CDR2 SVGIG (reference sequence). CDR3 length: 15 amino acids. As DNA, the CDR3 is TGTGCCTGGGGGAGAGGGGCGATCTCTGGAAACACCATATATTTT. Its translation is CAWGRGAISGNTIYF.

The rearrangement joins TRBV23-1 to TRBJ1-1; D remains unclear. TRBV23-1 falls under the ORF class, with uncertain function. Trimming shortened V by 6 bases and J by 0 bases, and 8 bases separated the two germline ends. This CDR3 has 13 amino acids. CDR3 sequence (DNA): TGCGCCAGCAGCTTGTTTTTGAACACTGAAGCTTTCTTT. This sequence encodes CASSLFLNTEAFF.

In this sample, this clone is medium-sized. This chain's CDR3 is CASMQGTEAFF. For the CDR3, the DNA is TGTGCCAGCATGCAGGGGACTGAAGCTTTCTTT. V usage is TRBV6-7 and J usage is TRBJ1-1, with D maybe TRBD1 (6 bases). TRBV6-7 is an open reading frame, and its role is uncertain. The CDR3 runs to 11 residues. With 7 bases removed from V and 5 bases from J, the gap between germline ends came to 8 bases.

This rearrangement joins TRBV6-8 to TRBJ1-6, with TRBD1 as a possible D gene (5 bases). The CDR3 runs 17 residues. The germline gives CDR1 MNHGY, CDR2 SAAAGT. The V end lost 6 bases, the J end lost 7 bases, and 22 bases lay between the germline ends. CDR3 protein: CASSPDGTAIRNSPLHF. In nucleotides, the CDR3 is TGTGCCAGCAGCCCCGATGGGACGGCAATAAGGAATTCACCCCTCCACTTT.

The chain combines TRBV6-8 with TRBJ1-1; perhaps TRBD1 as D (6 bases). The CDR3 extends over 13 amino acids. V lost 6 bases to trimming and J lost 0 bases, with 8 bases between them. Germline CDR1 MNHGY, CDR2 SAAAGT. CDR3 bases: TGTGCCAGCAGACAGGGAATGAACACTGAAGCTTTCTTT. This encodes CASRQGMNTEAFF.

The CDR3 DNA is TGTGCCAGCAGTTTAAACCAAGGAGGCACCGGGGAGCTGTTTTTT. Protein: CASSLNQGGTGELFF. This rearrangement joins TRBV28 to TRBJ2-2; perhaps TRBD2 as D (5 bases). From germline, CDR1 is MDHEN and CDR2 SYDVKM. The CDR3 length is 15 residues. The V gene lost 2 bases and the J gene lost 4 bases, with 11 bases spanning the gap.

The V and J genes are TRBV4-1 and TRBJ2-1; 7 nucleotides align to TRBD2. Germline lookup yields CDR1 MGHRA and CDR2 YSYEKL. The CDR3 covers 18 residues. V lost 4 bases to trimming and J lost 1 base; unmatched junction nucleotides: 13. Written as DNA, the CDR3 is TGCGCCAGCAGCCTCACCCCTATGGCGGGAGCGTCCTACAATGAGCAGTTCTTC. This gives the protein CASSLTPMAGASYNEQFF.